The 26 T cell receptor beta chains given below trace back to one sample, sequenced in a study of STAT5B mutations in CD4+ large granular lymphocyte leukemia. Profiling relied on immunoSEQ multiplex PCR, and the TCRdb table lists in-frame clones only, not all of them. The sample contains over 30,000 clones, 81% of which appear only once. Sample: CD4+ T cells from blood buffy coats. The origin of the receptors is a human donor in good health.

This clone appeared once. The CDR3 region is CASSVRLAGVAEQYF. In nucleotides, the CDR3 is TGTGCCAGCAGCGTCCGACTAGCGGGAGTTGCCGAGCAGTACTTC. This chain uses TRBV9 with TRBJ2-7, with 12 bases lining up with TRBD2. J was trimmed by 6 bases and V by 2 bases; bases with no gene match: 6. This CDR3 comprises 15 residues. Germline CDR1 and CDR2: SGDLS and YYNGEE. Filled out from reference TRBV9 and TRBJ2-7, the complete variable domain reads DSGVTQTPKHLITATGQRVTLRCSPRSGDLSVYWYQQSLDQGLQFLIQYYNGEERAKGNILERFSAQQFPDLHSELNLSSLELGDSALYFCASSVRLAGVAEQYFGPGTRLTVT.

This clone was seen only a few times. The chain carries TRBV6-1 and TRBJ1-1; 9 bases are a match to TRBD1. From germline, CDR1 is MNHNS and CDR2 SASEGT. The V gene end was trimmed by 6 bases and the J gene end by 4 bases; junction bases not matched to a gene: 9. The CDR3 is 15 amino acids. CDR3 sequence: CASSSSGTGPTEAFF. CDR3 nucleotides: TGTGCCAGCAGCTCCTCCGGGACAGGGCCCACTGAAGCTTTCTTT.

This clone was seen only once. The chain uses TRBV28 and TRBJ2-5, with a possible D match to TRBD2 (5 bases). Between the trimmed V and J ends, which lost 4 bases and 5 bases, there was a span of 11 bases. The CDR3 contains 13 residues. The V gene's germline CDR1 is MDHEN and CDR2 SYDVKM. CDR3 residues: CASSSDRRETQYF. In DNA, the CDR3 is TGTGCCAGCAGTTCCGACCGGAGGGAGACCCAGTACTTC.

This clone was recorded once. The CDR3 nucleotides read TGTGCCAGCAGCTTAGGTACGGGTAGAGAGCAGTACTTC. Residues: CASSLGTGREQYF. The chain combines TRBV7-2 with TRBJ2-7; D unclear. Trimming cost V 1 base and J 7 bases, with 11 bases left between them. CDR3 size: 13 residues. Per the germline V gene, CDR1 is SGHTA and CDR2 is FQGNSA.

This chain uses TRBV27 with TRBJ2-1; a weak D match, TRBD2 (7 bases). Germline CDR1 and CDR2: MNHEY and SMNVEV (reference sequence). Between the trimmed V and J ends, which lost 8 bases and 8 bases, there was a span of 19 bases. CDR3 length: 14 amino acids. The CDR3 coding sequence is TGTGCCAGCGGGGGCTCACTAGCGTCGGATGAGCAGTTCTTC. Amino acid sequence: CASGGSLASDEQFF.

The rearrangement uses TRBV28 and TRBJ2-3; maybe TRBD2 (6 bases). Germline loops: CDR1 MDHEN, CDR2 SYDVKM. V gave up 5 bases and J gave up 0 bases, with 24 bases separating them. CDR3 length equals 19 residues. The DNA for the CDR3 is TGTGCCAGCAGTGCCCAAACGGGGGTAGCAAAACCTAGCACAGATACGCAGTATTTT. The encoded protein is CASSAQTGVAKPSTDTQYF.

This clone was seen only once. This chain links TRBV6-6 with TRBJ1-5, with a possible D match to TRBD1 (5 bases). Looked up from germline, CDR1 is MNHNY and CDR2 is SVGAGI (reference sequence). The CDR3 length is 12 residues. Trimming stripped 6 bases from V and 5 bases from J, with 8 bases between. CDR3 residues: CASRPGDQPQHF. Here the CDR3 DNA reads TGTGCCAGCAGGCCGGGGGATCAGCCCCAGCATTTT.

The count of this clone is one. This chain links TRBV6-5 with TRBJ2-7; TRBD1 matches 8 bases. This CDR3 spans 14 amino acids. V lost 6 bases, J lost 3 bases, and 7 bases stayed unmatched. The germline V gene has CDR1 MNHEY and CDR2 SVGAGI. Written as DNA, the CDR3 is TGTGCCAGCAGGTCGGGACAGGACATCTACGAGCAGTACTTC. Encoded protein: CASRSGQDIYEQYF.

The chain uses TRBV7-8 and TRBJ2-5, with a possible D match to TRBD2 (7 bases). The CDR3 spans 13 residues. Trimming cost V 0 bases and J 7 bases, with 9 bases left between them. Germline assignment: CDR1 SGHVS and CDR2 FQNEAQ. The CDR3 region is CASSLAGGGTQYF. CDR3 coding DNA: TGTGCCAGCAGCTTAGCGGGAGGGGGGACCCAGTACTTC.

V is TRBV7-2 and J is TRBJ1-4; the D is unclear. V was cut by 5 bases and J by 5 bases, with 9 bases left in between. The CDR3 contains 13 residues. Germline lookup yields CDR1 SGHTA and CDR2 FQGNSA. The CDR3 coding sequence is TGTGCCAGCAGCCGAGGAGCAAATGAAAAACTGTTTTTT. Protein: CASSRGANEKLFF.

The V call is TRBV12-5, the J call TRBJ2-1; D gene uncertain. CDR1 LGHNT and CDR2 FRNRAP come from the germline V gene. The V end was cut by 6 bases, the J end by 6 bases, with 6 bases between. This CDR3 contains 11 residues. CDR3 sequence: CASGHSNEQFF. The CDR3 DNA sequence: TGTGCTAGTGGCCATAGCAATGAGCAGTTCTTC.

J is TRBJ1-2 and V is TRBV27; D gene unclear. V dropped 4 bases and J dropped 3 bases, with 9 bases sitting between them. Per the germline V gene, CDR1 is MNHEY and CDR2 is SMNVEV (reference sequence). The CDR3 totals 13 residues. The CDR3 region is CASSSLRDYGYTF. In DNA, the CDR3 is TGTGCCAGCAGTTCCCTAAGGGACTATGGCTACACCTTC.

This clone was seen only once. V gene TRBV7-9 combines with J gene TRBJ1-1; 8 bases align to TRBD1. The CDR3 contains 14 residues. Germline values: CDR1 SEHNR, CDR2 FQNEAQ (reference sequence). With V trimmed by 2 bases and J by 5 bases, 4 bases remained unmatched. The chain's CDR3 is CASSLKQGGTEAFF. In DNA form, the CDR3 reads TGTGCCAGCAGCTTAAAACAGGGGGGGACTGAAGCTTTCTTT. The whole variable domain, filled in from reference TRBV7-9 and TRBJ1-1, reads DTGVSQNPRHKITKRGQNVTFRCDPISEHNRLYWYRQTLGQGPEFLTYFQNEAQLEKSRLLSDRFSAERPKGSFSTLEIQRTEQGDSAMYLCASSLKQGGTEAFFGQGTRLTVV.

This chain uses TRBV5-4 with TRBJ2-5; D may be TRBD1 or TRBD2 (5 bases each). V was pared by 3 bases and J by 3 bases, with 12 bases between. This CDR3 comprises 14 residues. Germline-derived CDR1 and CDR2 are SGHNT and YYREEE (reference sequence). CDR3 bases: TGTGCCAGCAGCTCCGCGGGCAGGGAAGAGACCCAGTACTTC. It translates to CASSSAGREETQYF.

The rearrangement links TRBV4-2 to TRBJ1-2; weak D call: TRBD1 (6 bases). The CDR3 totals 15 residues. Trimming pared 0 bases from V and 4 bases from J, leaving 12 bases between. Germline-derived CDR1 and CDR2 are LGHNA and YNFKEQ. DNA of the CDR3: TGTGCCAGCAGCCAAGATTTGGGGGGCGTCTATGGCTACACCTTC. Protein sequence: CASSQDLGGVYGYTF.

V gene TRBV25-1 combines with J gene TRBJ1-1, with 9 bases that match TRBD1. V was clipped by 4 bases and J by 5 bases; unmatched bases: 2. The length of the CDR3 is 13 residues. Germline CDR1 MGHDK, CDR2 SYGVNS. The CDR3 DNA reads as TGTGCCAGCAGTGTACAGGGGGCAACTGAAGCTTTCTTT. Translating it yields CASSVQGATEAFF. Full variable domain (missing parts from reference TRBV25-1 and TRBJ1-1): EADIYQTPRYLVIGTGKKITLECSQTMGHDKMYWYQQDPGMELHLIHYSYGVNSTEKGDLSSESTVSRIRTEHFPLTLESARPSHTSQYLCASSVQGATEAFFGQGTRLTVV.

This clone has a single count. The chain is built from TRBV5-1 and TRBJ2-2; D perhaps matches TRBD1 (8 bases). V lost 7 bases and J 0 bases, leaving 13 bases between the germline ends. The CDR3 is made up of 15 amino acids. Germline CDR1 reads SGHRS; CDR2 reads YFSETQ. CDR3 nucleotides: TGCGCCAGCGGGGAGGGACAGGCGAACACCGGGGAGCTGTTTTTT. It encodes CASGEGQANTGELFF.

The J gene is TRBJ1-6, the V gene TRBV4-3; 7 positions agree with TRBD1. V trimming: 0 bases; J trimming: 5 bases; junction bases outside the gene matches: 1. Germline CDR1 is LGHNA and CDR2 is YSLEER. This CDR3 has 15 residues. CDR3 DNA sequence: TGCGCCAGCAGCCAAGAGACAGGGAATAATTCACCCCTCCACTTT. Its translation is CASSQETGNNSPLHF.

The chain has TRBV18 and TRBJ1-4; the match to TRBD1 covers 7 bases. CDR1 and CDR2 from the germline V gene are KGHSH and LQKENI. The length of the CDR3 is 15 residues. The trim removed 2 bases at V and 5 bases at J, leaving 5 bases unmatched. The CDR3 here is CASSPTGQTNEKLFF. The DNA for the CDR3 is TGTGCCAGCTCACCAACGGGACAGACAAATGAAAAACTGTTTTTT.

The CDR3 nucleotides are TGTGCCAGCAGCCGGGGACTAGCGGGGGGAGAGACCCAGTACTTC. Protein product: CASSRGLAGGETQYF. The genes are TRBV7-2 and TRBJ2-5; 15 bases align to TRBD2. Germline CDR1 and CDR2: SGHTA and FQGNSA. CDR3 length equals 15 residues. V dropped 5 bases and J dropped 4; count of bases not matched to a gene: 2.

The rearrangement links TRBV4-1 to TRBJ2-4, with a possible D match to TRBD2 (5 bases). Looked up from germline, CDR1 is MGHRA and CDR2 is YSYEKL. V lost 3 bases, J lost 0 bases, and 12 bases lay in between. This CDR3 is built from 16 residues. The CDR3 DNA follows: TGCGCCAGCAGCCAGAACCGGGAATTAGCCAAAAACATTCAGTACTTC. This encodes CASSQNRELAKNIQYF.

The CDR3 is CASSLTQGPSYEQYF. The CDR3 bases are TGCGCCAGCAGCTTAACACAGGGGCCCTCCTACGAGCAGTACTTC. V is TRBV5-1 and J is TRBJ2-7; 7 bases are a match to TRBD1. The V gene's germline CDR1 is SGHRS and CDR2 YFSETQ. Unmatched junction bases numbered 5, after V lost 2 bases and J lost 0 bases. The CDR3 extends over 15 amino acids.

In regard to this clone: Additional DNA sequences in this sample encode the identical CDR3. The genes are TRBV30 and TRBJ2-3; D is perhaps TRBD2 (5 bases). The CDR3 is 11 residues long. Germline V lookup: CDR1 GTSNPN, CDR2 SVGIG (reference sequence). Trimming cost V 2 bases and J 6 bases, with 6 bases left between them. CDR3 protein: CAWSPGDTQYF. For the CDR3, the DNA is TGTGCCTGGAGTCCGGGGGATACGCAGTATTTT.

This clone was picked up a small number of times. The genes are TRBV6-4 and TRBJ1-2; no definite D call. V was cut by 5 bases and J by 0 bases, with 7 bases left in between. Germline CDR1 reads MRHNA; CDR2 reads SNTAGT. The CDR3 extends over 13 amino acids. The CDR3 bases are TGTGCCAGCAGTTCCCTCCCTAACTATGGCTACACCTTC. Translating it yields CASSSLPNYGYTF.

The chain has TRBV18 and TRBJ2-7, with D possibly matching TRBD2 (5 bases). Germline CDR1 KGHSH, CDR2 LQKENI. V was shortened by 1 base and J by 7 bases, with 14 bases between the two germline ends. CDR3 length: 14 amino acids. The CDR3 coding sequence is TGTGCCAGCTCACCACGGCTAGCCTACGAAGAGCAGTACTTC. Translating it yields CASSPRLAYEEQYF.

J is TRBJ1-2 and V is TRBV7-2, with D perhaps TRBD1 (6 bases). V shed 5 bases and J shed 8 bases, with 12 bases lying between them. Germline assignment: CDR1 SGHTA and CDR2 FQGNSA. The CDR3 is 12 residues long. CDR3 in amino acids: CASSTYRDGYTF. DNA for the CDR3: TGTGCCAGCAGCACGTACAGGGACGGCTACACCTTC. Supplemented by reference TRBV7-2 and TRBJ1-2, the full variable domain reads GAGVSQSPSNKVTEKGKDVELRCDPISGHTALYWYRQSLGQGLEFLIYFQGNSAPDKSGLPSDRFSAERTGGSVSTLTIQRTQQEDSAVYLCASSTYRDGYTFGSGTRLTVV.